A selection of T cell receptor beta chains follows, all from one sample in a study of T cells in pancreatic ductal adenocarcinoma. Clones were sequenced by immunoSEQ multiplex PCR, and TCRdb holds only the in-frame ones, with some missing. The sample records 31,000 or so clones, 85% to 95% being singletons. The sequenced material came from PBMCs. The receptors shown here come from a human donor with pancreatic ductal adenocarcinoma. Each CDR3 is given with its conserved first and last residue. D genes are given only for firm matches. The size entry is marked missing in some rows and otherwise reads once, few, many or a size class.

.	.	TRBV6-1	TRBJ2-7	TGTGCCAGCAGTGAAGGGGAGGGGGGTTACGAGCAGTACTTC	CASSEGEGGYEQYF
.	TRBD2	TRBV4-3	TRBJ2-3	TGCGCCAGCAGCCACTTAGCGGGAGGGGGGATTGCGACAGATACGCAGTATTTT	CASSHLAGGGIATDTQYF
.	.	TRBV7-2	TRBJ2-7	TGTGCCAGCAGCTCCCCATGGAAAACCTACGAGCAGTACTTC	CASSSPWKTYEQYF
.	.	TRBV10-3	TRBJ2-2	TGTGCCATCAGTGAGGTAGACAGTTACACCGGGGAGCTGTTTTTT	CAISEVDSYTGELFF
.	.	TRBV7-9	TRBJ1-6	TGTGCCAGCAGCCGGAGCGGCTCCTATAATTCACCCCTCCACTTT	CASSRSGSYNSPLHF
.	TRBD2	TRBV15	TRBJ2-3	TGTGCCACCAGCAGGGCTAGCGGGATAGCAGATACGCAGTATTTT	CATSRASGIADTQYF
once	.	TRBV15	TRBJ1-1	TGTGCCACCAGCAGAATACGGACGGTGAACACTGAAGCTTTCTTT	CATSRIRTVNTEAFF
.	.	TRBV28	TRBJ1-1	TGTGCCAGCAGTTCCGGGGAGGTAGGAACTGAAGCTTTCTTT	CASSSGEVGTEAFF
.	.	TRBV5-6	TRBJ2-1	TGTGCCAGCAGCTTGGCCCATTACAATGAGCAGTTCTTC	CASSLAHYNEQFF
.	.	TRBV7-9	TRBJ2-7	TGTGCCAGCGGGGACCTCTCGGGCGAGCAGTACTTC	CASGDLSGEQYF
.	.	TRBV4-3	TRBJ1-5	TGCGCCAGCAGCCAAGATTCTAATAGCAATCAGCCCCAGCATTTT	CASSQDSNSNQPQHF
.	TRBD1	TRBV19	TRBJ2-5	TGTGCCAGTAGGAATCTCCGTGGGACAGGGGAAGAGACCCAGTACTTC	CASRNLRGTGEETQYF
.	.	TRBV18	TRBJ1-4	TGTGCCAGCTCACACAGAAGTAATGAAAAACTGTTTTTT	CASSHRSNEKLFF
.	.	TRBV7-9	TRBJ1-2	TGTGCCAGCAGCTTAGTGGGGAGGGAGGCCCCAACCTATAACTATGGCTACACCTTC	CASSLVGREAPTYNYGYTF
.	TRBD2	TRBV27	TRBJ2-2	TGTGCCAGCAGTTTAGGGGGAGGGACTAGCGGCACCGGGGAGCTGTTTTTT	CASSLGGGTSGTGELFF
few	.	TRBV2	TRBJ1-2	TGTGCCAGCAGTGAAGGCTGGGGCAGGGCCCCCGGCTACACCTTC	CASSEGWGRAPGYTF
.	TRBD2	TRBV29-1	TRBJ2-5	TGCAGCGTGCGGGGGGGGGAGGGTCAAGAGACCCAGTACTTC	CSVRGGEGQETQYF
.	TRBD1	TRBV29-1	TRBJ1-1	TGCAGCGTTGAAGGTGTCGCAGGGGGGAACACTGAAGCTTTCTTT	CSVEGVAGGNTEAFF
.	TRBD2	TRBV6-5	TRBJ2-2	TGTGCCAGCGGGGAACGAACTAGCGACACCGGGGAGCTGTTTTTT	CASGERTSDTGELFF
.	.	TRBV5-6	TRBJ2-1	TGTGCCAGCAGCTTGCCCGAGCGGAGGTGGGGCCCGGAGCAGTTCTTC	CASSLPERRWGPEQFF
.	.	TRBV4-1	TRBJ1-6	TGCGCCAGCAGCCAAGATCGGAAGACTCCCCTCCACTTT	CASSQDRKTPLHF
.	TRBD1	TRBV6-5	TRBJ2-7	TGTGCCAGCAGTTATCGGGACAGAGGCTACGAGCAGTACTTC	CASSYRDRGYEQYF
.	.	TRBV11-3	TRBJ2-2	TGTGCCAGCAGCTCCGGGGGTACCGGGGAGCTGTTTTTT	CASSSGGTGELFF
.	.	TRBV14	TRBJ2-4	TGTGCCAGCAGCCAAGATTGGCTGAACATTCAGTACTTC	CASSQDWLNIQYF
.	.	TRBV7-6	TRBJ1-2	TGTGCCAGCAGCGATCCGGGAAAAGGATATGGCTACACCTTC	CASSDPGKGYGYTF
.	.	TRBV27	TRBJ1-1	TGTGCCAGCAGTTTCAGAGGGAACACTGAAGCTTTCTTT	CASSFRGNTEAFF
.	.	TRBV19	TRBJ2-2	TGTGCCAGTAGTATAAATTTGGGGAACACCGGGGAGCTGTTTTTT	CASSINLGNTGELFF
.	TRBD2	TRBV7-2	TRBJ2-3	TGTGCCAGCAGCTCAGCCCGGGGACTAGCGGGAGTGGAAGGCACAGATACGCAGTATTTT	CASSSARGLAGVEGTDTQYF
.	.	TRBV29-1	TRBJ2-5	TGCAGCGGGGGGCGACAGATGGAGACCCAGTACTTC	CSGGRQMETQYF
.	.	TRBV4-1	TRBJ1-4	TGCGCCAGCAGCCAAGGGGGGGCCGGGGAAAAACTGTTTTTT	CASSQGGAGEKLFF
.	.	TRBV4-3	TRBJ2-5	TGCGCCAGCAGCCAAGATTCGCTCGGAACCCAAGAGACCCAGTACTTC	CASSQDSLGTQETQYF
.	.	TRBV11-3	TRBJ1-1	TGTGCCAGCAGCTTAGAGTTTGGTCGCATGAACACTGAAGCTTTCTTT	CASSLEFGRMNTEAFF
.	.	TRBV7-9	TRBJ2-1	TGTGCCAGCAGCTTAATACGAGACTATCACAATGAGCAGTTCTTC	CASSLIRDYHNEQFF
.	.	TRBV5-4	TRBJ2-7	TGTGCCAGCAGGGGCGGCAACTACGAGCAGTACTTC	CASRGGNYEQYF
.	.	TRBV6-4	TRBJ2-3	TGTGCCAGCAGTGACTCGGGGACTCAAGGGGCAGATACGCAGTATTTT	CASSDSGTQGADTQYF
.	.	TRBV5-1	TRBJ1-1	TGCGCCAGCGCTGGACAATCCCACACTGAAGCTTTCTTT	CASAGQSHTEAFF
.	.	TRBV2	TRBJ1-2	TGTGCCAGCAGTGTCGACACCGGCTACACCTTC	CASSVDTGYTF
.	.	TRBV9	TRBJ2-1	TGTGCCAGCAGCGTAACTAGCCGAGACAATGAGCAGTTCTTC	CASSVTSRDNEQFF
.	.	TRBV5-1	TRBJ2-1	TGCGCCAGCAGGGACGCAAGCTCCTACAATGAGCAGTTCTTC	CASRDASSYNEQFF
.	.	TRBV9	TRBJ2-5	TGTGCCAGCAGCGTAGTTCCCGGATTCGAGACCCAGTACTTC	CASSVVPGFETQYF
.	.	TRBV7-9	TRBJ2-4	TGTGCCAGCAGCTTAGCTGAAAACATTCAGTACTTC	CASSLAENIQYF
once	TRBD1	TRBV29-1	TRBJ2-7	TGCAGCGTTGGGGACAGAGTCGGCGAGCAGTACTTC	CSVGDRVGEQYF
.	.	TRBV5-1	TRBJ2-7	TGCGCCAGCAGCACCGGGACTGCGGAGGGCTACGAGCAGTACTTC	CASSTGTAEGYEQYF
.	.	TRBV27	TRBJ2-5	TGTGCCAGCAGCCCCGGGCGAAGAGAGACCCAGTACTTC	CASSPGRRETQYF
once	TRBD2	TRBV27	TRBJ2-3	TGTGCCAGCAGGTCCGGGGGGGCAGATACGCAGTATTTT	CASRSGGADTQYF
.	.	TRBV18	TRBJ2-6	TGTGCCAGCTCACCGCCTCGATCTGGGGCCAACGTCCTGACTTTC	CASSPPRSGANVLTF
.	.	TRBV7-3	TRBJ2-2	TGTGCCAGCAGCTCCTCTGGAGCCCTCGGCGGGGAGCTGTTTTTT	CASSSSGALGGELFF
few	.	TRBV6-5	TRBJ2-7	TGTGCCAGCAGTTACTCCCCGGGACGGGGCTACGAGCAGTACTTC	CASSYSPGRGYEQYF
.	TRBD1	TRBV5-6	TRBJ2-7	TGTGCCAGCAGCCTACAGGGGGCCCTCTACGAGCAGTACTTC	CASSLQGALYEQYF
once	TRBD2	TRBV5-5	TRBJ2-5	TGTGCCAGCAGCATCAACGGACTAGTTGTGACCCAGTACTTC	CASSINGLVVTQYF
.	.	TRBV27	TRBJ2-3	TGTGCCAGCAGTTTCATCGGCACAGATACGCAGTATTTT	CASSFIGTDTQYF
.	TRBD1	TRBV10-3	TRBJ1-1	TGTGCCATCAGTGGAAGCAGGGGGACTGAAGCTTTCTTT	CAISGSRGTEAFF
.	TRBD1	TRBV7-2	TRBJ2-2	TGTGCCAGCAGCTTGGGACAGGGTTGGACCGGGGAGCTGTTTTTT	CASSLGQGWTGELFF
.	.	TRBV7-9	TRBJ1-4	TGTGCCAGCAGCTTATTCGGCCTCGAGGGTGAAAAACTGTTTTTT	CASSLFGLEGEKLFF
.	.	TRBV7-7	TRBJ2-1	TGTGCTAGCAGCCCCTATGAGGGGGGCTACAATGAGCAGTTCTTC	CASSPYEGGYNEQFF